A selection of T cell receptor beta chains follows, all from one sample in a study of Graves' ophthalmopathy and Graves' hyperthyroidism. TCRdb processed the multiplex PCR reads anew with MiXCR; each CDR3 protein has one entry. The sample yields more than 1,000,000 distinct CDR3 sequences, about 35% seen once. Sequencing was carried out using peripheral blood or thyroid tissue (not recorded which). Source of these receptors: an adult man with Graves' hyperthyroidism. Each CDR3 is given with its conserved first and last residue. The D gene is left open where the match is weak. The size of a clone is reported for some rows only, either as once, few or many, or as a class for expanded clones.

CDR3aa | CDR3nt | v_gene | abundance | j_gene | d_gene
CASSLEGWGGETQYF | TGTGCCAGCAGCTTAGAAGGGTGGGGTGGTGAGACCCAGTACTTC | TRBV7-8 | few | TRBJ2-5 | NA
CSVVGEGTDGYTF | TGCAGCGTTGTGGGGGAGGGGACAGACGGCTACACCTTC | TRBV29-1 | NA | TRBJ1-2 | TRBD1
CASSPRDRWTEAFF | TGTGCCAGCAGCCCCCGGGACAGATGGACTGAAGCTTTCTTT | TRBV2 | NA | TRBJ1-1 | TRBD1
CASSYRRGANTGELFF | TGTGCCAGCAGCTACCGAAGGGGCGCGAACACCGGGGAGCTGTTTTTT | TRBV7-8 | many | TRBJ2-2 | NA
CAISELESTDTQYF | TGTGCCATCAGCGAACTTGAATCCACAGATACGCAGTATTTT | TRBV10-3 | NA | TRBJ2-3 | NA
CASSFSGTGPYEQYF | TGCGCCAGCAGCTTCTCCGGGACAGGGCCCTACGAGCAGTACTTC | TRBV5-1 | many | TRBJ2-7 | TRBD1
CASSRYLYEQYF | TGTGCCAGCAGCCGTTATCTCTACGAGCAGTACTTC | TRBV11-2 | few | TRBJ2-7 | NA
CASSAQGAGANVLTF | TGTGCCAGCAGCGCACAGGGGGCCGGGGCCAACGTCCTGACTTTC | TRBV9 | NA | TRBJ2-6 | TRBD1
CASSEMAGLPPEQYF | TGTGCCAGCAGCGAAATGGCAGGTCTCCCCCCCGAGCAGTACTTC | TRBV7-2 | many | TRBJ2-7 | NA
CASSPQTGLAGDQNTGELFF | TGTGCCAGCAGCCCCCAGACGGGACTAGCGGGAGACCAAAACACCGGGGAGCTGTTTTTT | TRBV9 | few | TRBJ2-2 | TRBD2
CSAQSQGGQHF | TGCAGCGCACAATCACAGGGAGGCCAGCATTTT | TRBV29-1 | many | TRBJ1-5 | NA
CASRQGQGLAEKLFF | TGTGCCAGCAGACAAGGACAGGGTTTAGCTGAAAAACTGTTTTTT | TRBV10-3 | NA | TRBJ1-4 | TRBD1
CASSTRDTGLGGYTF | TGTGCCAGCAGCACCCGCGATACAGGGTTGGGTGGCTACACCTTC | TRBV7-2 | few | TRBJ1-2 | NA
CASSFNLAGETQYF | TGTGCCAGCAGTTTCAATCTAGCGGGAGAGACCCAGTACTTC | TRBV7-3 | many | TRBJ2-5 | TRBD2
CASSGTPGTQVPSNQPQHF | TGTGCCAGTAGTGGAACGCCCGGGACTCAAGTTCCTAGCAATCAGCCCCAGCATTTT | TRBV19 | NA | TRBJ1-5 | NA
CASSLYRGLSSYEQYF | TGTGCCAGCAGTTTATACAGGGGGCTAAGCTCCTACGAGCAGTACTTC | TRBV7-2 | NA | TRBJ2-7 | TRBD1
CATSDGSGRSTYEQYF | TGTGCCACCAGTGATGGTAGCGGGAGGAGTACCTACGAGCAGTACTTC | TRBV24-1 | many | TRBJ2-7 | TRBD2
CSGQGARGYTF | TGCAGCGGACAGGGGGCTCGGGGCTACACCTTC | TRBV29-1 | many | TRBJ1-2 | TRBD1
CASRSGTFRDGEQYF | TGTGCCAGCAGGTCTGGGACTTTTCGGGATGGCGAGCAGTACTTC | TRBV7-8 | NA | TRBJ2-7 | NA
CSVEVADYKQYF | TGCAGCGTTGAAGTAGCGGACTACAAGCAGTACTTC | TRBV29-1 | many | TRBJ2-7 | NA
CASSSRQGRGTEAFF | TGTGCCAGCAGCTCCCGACAGGGACGGGGCACTGAAGCTTTCTTT | TRBV7-9 | few | TRBJ1-1 | TRBD1
CASSAATGVANTEASF | TGTGCCAGCAGCGCAGCGACAGGGGTGGCGAACACTGAAGCTTCCTTT | TRBV9 | NA | TRBJ1-1 | TRBD1
CASRSSGRKETQYF | TGTGCCAGCAGAAGTTCCGGGAGAAAAGAGACCCAGTACTTC | TRBV12-3/TRBV12-4 | many | TRBJ2-5 | NA
CASSQGGHSASGNTIYF | TGTGCCAGCAGCCAAGGGGGACACTCGGCCTCTGGAAACACCATATATTTT | TRBV4-2 | few | TRBJ1-3 | NA
CATSRGGQGSEKLFF | TGTGCCACCAGCAGAGGCGGGCAGGGGAGCGAAAAACTGTTTTTT | TRBV15 | many | TRBJ1-4 | NA
CSARQGAVETQYF | TGCAGTGCTAGACAGGGGGCGGTGGAGACCCAGTACTTC | TRBV20-1 | many | TRBJ2-5 | TRBD1
CASSQGIQYF | TGCGCCAGCAGCCAAGGAATCCAGTACTTC | TRBV4-1 | NA | TRBJ2-5 | NA
CASSVARQGLNSPLHF | TGTGCCAGCAGCGTAGCCAGACAGGGGCTGAATTCACCCCTCCACTTT | TRBV9 | NA | TRBJ1-6 | TRBD1
CSVLTRGYTFDTQYF | NA | TRBV29-1 | NA | TRBJ2-3 | NA
CASRPEWTGDEQYF | TGTGCCAGCAGACCCGAATGGACAGGGGACGAGCAGTACTTC | TRBV5-5 | NA | TRBJ2-7 | TRBD1
CASSEALRKRNGGYTF | TGTGCCAGCAGTGAAGCGCTGCGGAAAAGAAATGGGGGCTACACCTTC | TRBV2 | many | TRBJ1-2 | NA
CASSVSQGKGSPLHF | TGTGCCAGCAGCGTATCACAGGGGAAGGGTTCACCCCTCCACTTT | TRBV7-2 | many | TRBJ1-6 | TRBD1
CAISETTVNEKLFF | TGTGCCATCAGTGAGACGACAGTTAATGAAAAACTGTTTTTT | TRBV10-3 | NA | TRBJ1-4 | NA
CASSLGGVGNEQFF | TGTGCCAGCAGCTTGGGGGGGGTTGGCAATGAGCAGTTCTTC | TRBV6-5 | once | TRBJ2-1 | TRBD2
CASSLRGHEAFF | TGTGCCAGCAGCTTAAGGGGACATGAAGCTTTCTTT | TRBV7-2 | many | TRBJ1-1 | NA
CASSLRTNGNQPQHF | TGTGCCAGCAGCCTCCGGACGAACGGCAATCAGCCCCAGCATTTT | TRBV5-6 | many | TRBJ1-5 | NA
CASSPRQDRMNTGELFF | TGTGCCAGCAGCCCCCGACAGGACCGCATGAACACCGGGGAGCTGTTTTTT | TRBV11-2 | many | TRBJ2-2 | NA
CASSPSAGAVETQYF | TGTGCCAGCAGCCCCTCTGCAGGGGCAGTGGAGACCCAGTACTTC | TRBV9 | many | TRBJ2-5 | NA
CASSYARGLGNTEAFF | TGTGCCAGCAGTTACGCACGGGGGCTTGGGAACACTGAAGCTTTCTTT | TRBV10-3 | NA | TRBJ1-1 | NA
CASNLPGQGASGQPQHF | TGTGCCAGTAATCTTCCGGGACAGGGGGCTTCGGGGCAGCCCCAGCATTTT | TRBV19 | NA | TRBJ1-5 | TRBD1
CASSYRQGRSPLHF | TGTGCCAGCAGTTACAGACAGGGACGATCACCCCTCCACTTT | TRBV7-2 | few | TRBJ1-6 | TRBD1
CASSVSPTNEKLFF | TGTGCCAGCAGCGTATCGCCAACTAATGAAAAACTGTTTTTT | TRBV9 | many | TRBJ1-4 | NA
CASSSYGGPSETQYF | TGTGCCAGCAGCAGTTACGGGGGGCCTAGCGAGACCCAGTACTTC | TRBV7-9 | NA | TRBJ2-5 | NA
CSARAIGPGMYQETQYF | TGCAGTGCTAGAGCGATAGGCCCAGGGATGTACCAAGAGACCCAGTACTTC | TRBV20-1 | many | TRBJ2-5 | NA
CSLQGGDQPQHF | TGCAGTTTACAGGGGGGGGATCAGCCCCAGCATTTT | TRBV20-1 | NA | TRBJ1-5 | TRBD1
CASSLRTGKRSNQPQHF | TGTGCCAGCAGCTTAAGGACAGGGAAACGAAGCAATCAGCCCCAGCATTTT | TRBV5-5 | NA | TRBJ1-5 | TRBD1
CAISRQGSMDTGELFF | TGTGCCATCAGCCGACAGGGTTCGATGGACACCGGGGAGCTGTTTTTT | TRBV10-3 | NA | TRBJ2-2 | TRBD1
CASNRISGANVLTF | TGTGCCAGCAACAGGATCTCTGGGGCCAACGTCCTGACTTTC | TRBV12-3/TRBV12-4 | NA | TRBJ2-6 | NA
CATHFSGRAYEQYF | TGTGCCACACACTTTAGCGGGAGGGCCTACGAGCAGTACTTC | TRBV10-3 | NA | TRBJ2-7 | TRBD2
CASSRTLTGNQPQHF | TGTGCCAGCAGCCGAACCCTAACAGGCAATCAGCCCCAGCATTTT | TRBV5-6 | many | TRBJ1-5 | NA
CASSGSGTGGGLSQETQYF | TGTGCCAGCAGCGGATCCGGGACAGGGGGAGGATTGAGCCAAGAGACCCAGTACTTC | TRBV7-3 | once | TRBJ2-5 | TRBD1
CASSPTQGRGSSRTGELFF | TGTGCCAGCAGTCCGACACAGGGGCGGGGGTCTAGTCGTACCGGGGAGCTGTTTTTT | TRBV14 | few | TRBJ2-2 | NA
CASRVSGLAQETQYF | TGTGCCAGCAGAGTGTCAGGGCTAGCCCAAGAGACCCAGTACTTC | TRBV7-9 | many | TRBJ2-5 | NA